This T cell receptor (beta chain) stems from a study of blood T cells in healthy people across ages. Findings of the study overall: It was held that diversity estimates obtained from one million T cells represented underestimates. Not knowing donor CMV status may have confounded expanded clonotype changes.

This clonotype was found a few times. Its specificity is unknown. The authors ran a second PCR of about 7 to 12 cycles using a sample-barcoded 5' primer and a J-beta primer mix. TCRdb reanalysed the 5' RACE reads using MiXCR and keeps one entry per CDR3 protein. The sample shows around 850,000 distinct CDR3 sequences, roughly 40% of them seen only once. Germline CDR1 is MDHEN and CDR2 is SYDVKM. V lost 4 bases, J lost 13 bases, and 9 bases stayed unmatched. CDR3 size: 12 residues. The sample was blood. The chain couples TRBV28 to TRBJ2-5; TRBD1 aligns across 7 bases. The sequence derives from a man younger than 35 in good health. This CDR3 is CASSSGQSVVYF. The CDR3 coding sequence is TGTGCCAGCAGTTCGGGACAGAGCGTTGTGTACTTC.